This record covers a single TCR beta chain. The CDR3 length is 17 residues. V gave up 0 bases and J gave up 5 bases, with 18 bases separating them. Germline CDR1 is LGHNA and CDR2 is YSLEER. This record belongs to a study of blood T cell repertoires in COVID-19. The assay was immunoSEQ multiplex PCR, and TCRdb's table has in-frame clones only and misses some. Of about 81,000 clones in the sample, approximately 89% are singletons; the top ten hold less than 15%. This receptor was identified in a man in his 70s with active or convalescent COVID-19. The chain carries TRBV4-3 and TRBJ2-3; no firm D call. The sample comprised peripheral blood. The CDR3 nucleotides are TGCGCCAGCAGCCAAGAAGCTACAGTGAGAATCCGAGATACGCAGTATTTT. Amino acids: CASSQEATVRIRDTQYF.